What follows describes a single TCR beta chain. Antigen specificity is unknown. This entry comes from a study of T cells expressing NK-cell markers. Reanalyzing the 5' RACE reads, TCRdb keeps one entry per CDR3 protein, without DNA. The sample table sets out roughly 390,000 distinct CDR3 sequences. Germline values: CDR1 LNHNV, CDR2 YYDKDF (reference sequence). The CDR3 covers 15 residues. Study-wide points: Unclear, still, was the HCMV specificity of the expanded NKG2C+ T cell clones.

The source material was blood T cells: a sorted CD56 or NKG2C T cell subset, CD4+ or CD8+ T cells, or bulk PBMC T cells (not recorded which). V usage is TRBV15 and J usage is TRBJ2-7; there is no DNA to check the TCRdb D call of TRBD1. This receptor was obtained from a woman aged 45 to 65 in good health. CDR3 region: CATSREAGGFYEQYF.